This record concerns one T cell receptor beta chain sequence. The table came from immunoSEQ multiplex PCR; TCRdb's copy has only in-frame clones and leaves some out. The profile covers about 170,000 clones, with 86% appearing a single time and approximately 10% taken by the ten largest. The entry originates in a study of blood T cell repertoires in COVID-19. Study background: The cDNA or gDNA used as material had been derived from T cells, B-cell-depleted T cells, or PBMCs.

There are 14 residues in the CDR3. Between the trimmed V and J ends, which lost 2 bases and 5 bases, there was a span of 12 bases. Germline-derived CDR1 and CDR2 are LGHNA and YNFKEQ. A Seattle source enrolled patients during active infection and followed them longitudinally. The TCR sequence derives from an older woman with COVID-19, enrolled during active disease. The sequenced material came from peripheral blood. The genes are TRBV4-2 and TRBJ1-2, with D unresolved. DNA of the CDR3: TGTGCCAGCAGCCAAACCTCTAACCGATATGGCTACACCTTC. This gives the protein CASSQTSNRYGYTF.